A single sample is the source of the 26 T cell receptor beta chains below, sequenced in a study of T cell clones after liver transplantation. The data were produced by immunoSEQ multiplex PCR, yet TCRdb's version contains in-frame clones alone and is incomplete. The repertoire holds around 110,000 clones, with less than 95% as singletons. The specimen comprised CD4+ T cells from blood, sampled 12 months after liver transplant. The source of these receptors is a human patient who received a liver transplant. These T cells may partly come from the graft donor.

The chain employs TRBV28 and TRBJ2-7; D may be TRBD1 (6 bases). V shed 3 bases and J shed 0 bases, with 21 bases lying between them. CDR1 MDHEN and CDR2 SYDVKM come from the germline V gene. The CDR3 extends over 18 amino acids. CDR3 region: CASSFPVFGKGVSYEQYF. The CDR3 nucleotides are TGTGCCAGCAGTTTTCCGGTTTTTGGAAAGGGGGTCTCCTACGAGCAGTACTTC.

The V call is TRBV5-1, the J call TRBJ2-7, with 7 bases lining up with TRBD1. Per the germline V gene, CDR1 is SGHRS and CDR2 is YFSETQ. After removal of 2 bases from V and 5 bases from J, the junction contained 4 bases not matched to a gene. The CDR3 consists of 13 residues. CDR3 coding DNA: TGCGCCAGCAGCTTTACAGGGGTCCACGAGCAGTACTTC. This sequence encodes CASSFTGVHEQYF.

J is TRBJ2-1 and V is TRBV19; 12 bases are a match to TRBD2. CDR3 size: 17 residues. The V gene's germline CDR1 is LNHDA and CDR2 SQIVND (reference sequence). Unmatched junction bases numbered 12, after V lost 5 bases and J lost 7 bases. The CDR3 spells CASSPPLLAGGRNEQFF. CDR3 DNA sequence: TGTGCCAGTAGTCCCCCGTTACTAGCGGGAGGCAGGAATGAGCAGTTCTTC.

V and J are TRBV28 and TRBJ2-5, with unresolved D. The CDR3 is 13 residues long. V was cut by 2 bases and J by 8 bases, with 12 bases left in between. The V gene's germline CDR1 is MDHEN and CDR2 SYDVKM. The CDR3 coding sequence is TGTGCCAGCAGTTTAGGCCAGGCCCCAACCCAGTACTTC. Translation gives CASSLGQAPTQYF.

J is TRBJ1-5 and V is TRBV7-2; D gene uncertain. The CDR3 runs 14 residues. The germline V and J ends were trimmed by 3 bases and 4 bases, with 10 bases remaining between them. Germline CDR1 SGHTA, CDR2 FQGNSA. The CDR3 sequence: CASSFGYDNQPQHF. Here the CDR3 DNA reads TGTGCCAGCAGCTTCGGGTACGATAATCAGCCCCAGCATTTT.

V gene TRBV9 combines with J gene TRBJ1-1; no clear D. The CDR3 has 14 residues. Germline CDR1 and CDR2: SGDLS and YYNGEE. The V end was cut by 0 bases, the J end by 4 bases, with 10 bases between. This chain's CDR3 is CASSVGGEATEAFF. For the CDR3, the DNA is TGTGCCAGCAGCGTAGGGGGTGAGGCCACTGAAGCTTTCTTT.

This clone was seen more than once but under ten times. The CDR3 DNA reads as TGTGCCAGCAGCTTAGCGATAAACTCCTACGAGCAGTACTTC. Translation gives CASSLAINSYEQYF. The rearrangement links TRBV7-2 to TRBJ2-7; the D is unclear. Germline values: CDR1 SGHTA, CDR2 FQGNSA. The CDR3 has 14 amino acids. V gave up 0 bases and J gave up 0 bases, with 6 bases separating them.

The chain joins TRBV6-1 to TRBJ2-7; the D gene is possibly TRBD1 (6 bases). V shed 7 bases and J shed 6 bases, with 19 bases lying between them. The CDR3 length is 14 residues. Germline V lookup: CDR1 MNHNS, CDR2 SASEGT. The CDR3 DNA follows: TGTGCCAGCACTCCCCAGGGTACAGGGCGCGAGCAGTACTTC. Encoded protein: CASTPQGTGREQYF.

V is TRBV5-4 and J is TRBJ2-5, with a possible D match to TRBD1 (6 bases). The germline V gene encodes CDR1 SGHNT and CDR2 YYREEE (reference sequence). The CDR3 runs to 16 residues. V lost 0 bases to trimming and J lost 2 bases, with 14 bases between them. Here the CDR3 DNA reads TGTGCCAGCAGCTTGGGTCCGCCAGGGGCACAAGAGACCCAGTACTTC. Amino acids: CASSLGPPGAQETQYF.

V is TRBV28 and J is TRBJ2-3; D not resolved. The CDR3 runs 16 residues. Germline CDR1 and CDR2: MDHEN and SYDVKM. With 5 bases removed from V and 0 bases from J, the gap between germline ends came to 15 bases. The CDR3 sequence: CASSPGYGPSTDTQYF. Written as DNA, the CDR3 is TGTGCCAGCAGTCCCGGGTATGGCCCTAGCACAGATACGCAGTATTTT.

This rearrangement joins TRBV7-9 to TRBJ2-3; 10 bases fit TRBD2. Germline lookup yields CDR1 SEHNR and CDR2 FQNEAQ (reference sequence). Trimming removed 1 base from V and 3 bases from J; junction bases left unmatched: 7. The length of the CDR3 is 17 residues. CDR3 nucleotides: TGTGCCAGCAGCTTAGAAACTAGCGGGATGGTAACAGATACGCAGTATTTT. Its protein is CASSLETSGMVTDTQYF.

J is TRBJ1-1 and V is TRBV28; D is possibly TRBD1 (5 bases). This CDR3 is 14 amino acids long. The V and J ends lost 2 bases and 7 bases respectively, with 14 bases between them. Germline CDR1 reads MDHEN; CDR2 reads SYDVKM. DNA for the CDR3: TGTGCCAGCAGTTTAACACGGGGCGGAGTTGAAGCTTTCTTT. The encoded protein is CASSLTRGGVEAFF.

This chain links TRBV7-9 with TRBJ1-5, with TRBD1 identical over 12 bases. The germline V gene has CDR1 SEHNR and CDR2 FQNEAQ (reference sequence). Trimming removed 1 base from V and 6 bases from J; junction bases left unmatched: 7. The CDR3 is made up of 17 amino acids. CDR3: CASSLGVGQGAGQPQHF. The CDR3 nucleotides read TGTGCCAGCAGCTTAGGAGTGGGACAGGGGGCCGGTCAGCCCCAGCATTTT.

The J gene is TRBJ2-2, the V gene TRBV7-8; TRBD2 matches at 12 bases. Per germline, CDR1 SGHVS and CDR2 FQNEAQ. V lost 3 bases and J lost 7; bases outside the gene matches: 12. CDR3 length equals 18 residues. The CDR3 coding sequence is TGTGCCAGCAGCTTTGTACTAGCGGGAGGAGGGTCGGGCGGGGAGCTGTTTTTT. Amino acids: CASSFVLAGGGSGGELFF.

The chain joins TRBV10-2 to TRBJ2-5; D is ambiguous. The CDR3 is 12 residues long. Deletions cut 6 bases from V and 0 bases from J, with 5 bases between. Germline values: CDR1 WSHSY, CDR2 SAAADI. Written as DNA, the CDR3 is TGCGCCAGCAGAGGGTACCAAGAGACCCAGTACTTC. Protein: CASRGYQETQYF.

In this sample, this clone turned up a few times. V is TRBV2 and J is TRBJ1-1; 8 bases agree with TRBD1. The ends lost 6 bases at V and 0 bases at J; junction bases unmatched: 12. The CDR3 consists of 17 residues. In germline, CDR1 is SNHLY, CDR2 FYNNEI. CDR3 sequence reads: CASSQQGVRRLNTEAFF. The CDR3 DNA sequence: TGTGCCAGCAGCCAACAGGGGGTGCGAAGGTTGAACACTGAAGCTTTCTTT.

The rearrangement links TRBV4-2 to TRBJ1-2, with 8 bases fitting TRBD1. Trimming at V came to 0 bases and at J to 6 bases, leaving 6 bases not matched to a gene. This CDR3 has 15 residues. Germline V gene sequence: CDR1 LGHNA, CDR2 YNFKEQ. The CDR3 sequence is CASSQDARGRDGYTF. The CDR3 DNA reads as TGTGCCAGCAGCCAAGACGCCAGGGGGCGGGATGGCTACACCTTC.

The genes are TRBV29-1 and TRBJ2-7, with TRBD2 matching 13 bases. The germline V gene has CDR1 SQVTM and CDR2 ANQGSEA. The length of the CDR3 is 14 residues. The V segment lost 6 bases and the J segment 5 bases; nucleotides outside the gene matches: 7. The CDR3 sequence is CSVGTSGRVHEQYF. As DNA, the CDR3 is TGCAGCGTCGGTACTAGCGGGAGGGTCCACGAGCAGTACTTC.

The genes are TRBV7-8 and TRBJ2-1; no definite D call. Germline CDR1 and CDR2: SGHVS and FQNEAQ. Trimming cost V 1 base and J 2 bases, with 15 bases left between them. The CDR3 loop spans 17 amino acids. DNA of the CDR3: TGTGCCAGCAGCTTAGGAGGCCTCTCGGGCCCCTACAATGAGCAGTTCTTC. Residues: CASSLGGLSGPYNEQFF.

The chain employs TRBV6-1 and TRBJ2-7, with 7 bases that match TRBD2. Germline trimming cut 2 bases from V and 5 bases from J; bases unmatched to any gene: 9. CDR3 size: 15 residues. Germline V CDR1 and CDR2: MNHNS, SASEGT. As DNA, the CDR3 is TGTGCCAGCAGTGAAAGCCCGGGACTAAGAAACGAGCAGTACTTC. Its translation is CASSESPGLRNEQYF.

The rearrangement links TRBV11-3 to TRBJ2-1, with unresolved D. This CDR3 spans 13 amino acids. Trimming pared 1 base from V and 5 bases from J, leaving 6 bases between. Germline V CDR1 and CDR2: SGHNT, YENEEA. The CDR3 DNA is TGTGCCAGCAGCTTAGGTCGAAACAATGAGCAGTTCTTC. Translated: CASSLGRNNEQFF.

This chain joins TRBV4-3 and TRBJ2-1; 11 bases are a match to TRBD2. The CDR3 has 18 amino acids. V shed 0 bases and J 6 bases; nucleotides not matched to a gene: 10. Germline assignment: CDR1 LGHNA and CDR2 YSLEER. CDR3 bases: TGCGCCAGCAGCCAAGATGGTTTACTAGCGGGAGCCCTCAATGAGCAGTTCTTC. The encoded protein is CASSQDGLLAGALNEQFF.

This chain connects TRBV10-1 to TRBJ2-2; maybe TRBD2 (5 bases). The CDR3 is 17 amino acids. Germline CDR1 reads WNHNN; CDR2 reads SYGVQD (reference sequence). The V end was cut by 3 bases, the J end by 1 base, with 15 bases between. CDR3 nucleotide sequence: TGCGCCAGCAGTGAATGGACTCTAGAGGGGAACACCGGGGAGCTGTTTTTT. Encoded protein: CASSEWTLEGNTGELFF.

V is TRBV29-1 and J is TRBJ1-2, with 8 positions matching TRBD1. CDR1 is SQVTM, CDR2 ANQGSEA, per germline. V dropped 5 bases and J dropped 6; count of bases not matched to a gene: 8. This CDR3 region has 13 residues. CDR3 loop: CSVHRGGGNGYTF. CDR3 in DNA: TGCAGCGTTCACAGGGGGGGTGGAAATGGCTACACCTTC.

This rearrangement joins TRBV4-1 to TRBJ2-3, with D perhaps matching TRBD2 (6 bases). This CDR3 region has 16 residues. Per germline, CDR1 MGHRA and CDR2 YSYEKL. The ends were cut back, 5 bases at V and 1 base at J, with 16 bases in the middle. The CDR3 protein is CASSNPTGARTDTQYF. The CDR3 DNA follows: TGCGCCAGCAGCAATCCCACGGGAGCCCGCACAGATACGCAGTATTTT.

The chain couples TRBV6-1 to TRBJ2-5; D remains ambiguous. The germline gives CDR1 MNHNS, CDR2 SASEGT. This CDR3 is 14 amino acids long. V gave up 3 bases and J gave up 2 bases, with 10 bases separating them. CDR3 DNA sequence: TGTGCCAGCAGTGATTATATCTTACAAGAGACCCAGTACTTC. Translating gives CASSDYILQETQYF.